The 25 T cell receptor beta chains below all came from one sample that was sequenced in a study of shared clonotypes between healthy human individuals. Terminally differentiated effector memory CD45RA+ cells were excluded from the naive CD8 cells, which were CD45RO-negative and positively selected for CCR7. Some clones are missing from TCRdb's copy, which holds only in-frame ones; the method was immunoSEQ multiplex PCR. The sample carries about 2 million clones, approximately 95% recorded once. The sample comprised naive CD8+ T cells sorted from blood. All receptors derive from a man aged 18 to 29 in good health.

This clone was seen only once. V gene TRBV4-3 combines with J gene TRBJ1-2; no clear D gene. Germline CDR1 LGHNA, CDR2 YSLEER. V was cut by 1 base and J by 8 bases, with 11 bases left in between. The CDR3 has 13 amino acids. CDR3: CASSQATNAGYTF. The CDR3 DNA follows: TGCGCCAGCAGCCAAGCTACAAATGCGGGCTACACCTTC.

This chain links TRBV29-1 with TRBJ1-2; tentatively, D is TRBD1 (5 bases). This CDR3 has 14 residues. Germline V CDR1 and CDR2: SQVTM, ANQGSEA. The V gene lost 5 bases and the J gene lost 11 bases, with 24 bases spanning the gap. The CDR3 sequence: CSVQSRDKAWEYTF. In nucleotides, the CDR3 is TGCAGCGTTCAATCCAGGGATAAGGCCTGGGAATACACCTTC.

The gene calls are TRBV6-5 and TRBJ2-7; D unresolved. The V end lost 2 bases, the J end lost 5 bases, and 16 bases lay between the germline ends. The CDR3 spans 15 residues. CDR1 is MNHEY and CDR2 is SVGAGI in the germline V gene. CDR3 bases: TGTGCCAGCAGTTACGATAGGGAAACTCACAACGAGCAGTACTTC. Translated: CASSYDRETHNEQYF.

V is TRBV7-8 and J is TRBJ2-3; 10 bases line up with TRBD2. The CDR3 length is 16 residues. The junction had 6 bases not matched to a gene; V was cut back by 2 bases and J by 4 bases. Germline-derived CDR1 and CDR2 are SGHVS and FQNEAQ. This CDR3 reads CASSLIGTSDADTQYF. CDR3 sequence (DNA): TGTGCCAGCAGCTTAATCGGGACTAGCGATGCAGATACGCAGTATTTT.

The rearrangement links TRBV10-3 to TRBJ2-2; the D is unclear. Germline values: CDR1 ENHRY, CDR2 SYGVKD. The CDR3 sequence is 14 residues long. Trimming left V 10 bases short and J 1 base short, with 13 bases between. This chain's CDR3 is CATGEAENTGELFF. CDR3 bases: TGTGCCACCGGAGAGGCTGAGAACACCGGGGAGCTGTTTTTT.

The chain recombines TRBV2 with TRBJ1-5, with 7 bases fitting TRBD1. V trimming: 10 bases; J trimming: 7 bases; junction bases outside the gene matches: 13. This CDR3 region has 14 residues. Germline V gene sequence: CDR1 SNHLY, CDR2 FYNNEI. CDR3 region: CATDGRQGHQPQHF. In nucleotides, the CDR3 is TGTGCCACAGACGGGCGACAGGGACACCAGCCCCAGCATTTT.

This clone was seen only once. CDR3 amino acids: CASSLDEADYEQYF. In DNA, the CDR3 is TGTGCCAGCAGCTTGGACGAGGCAGACTACGAGCAGTACTTC. The V and J genes are TRBV6-6 and TRBJ2-7; no clear D. CDR1 MNHNY and CDR2 SVGAGI come from the germline V gene (reference sequence). The V end lost 6 bases, the J end lost 3 bases, and 15 bases lay between the germline ends. This CDR3 is built from 14 residues.

The V gene is TRBV9, the J gene TRBJ1-1, with TRBD1 identical over 10 bases. CDR3 size: 17 residues. Germline V lookup: CDR1 SGDLS, CDR2 YYNGEE. With V trimmed by 0 bases and J by 2 bases, 7 bases remained unmatched. The CDR3 loop reads CASSVVGQGVLNTEAFF. The CDR3 nucleotides are TGTGCCAGCAGCGTAGTTGGACAGGGGGTGCTTAACACTGAAGCTTTCTTT.

The rearrangement uses TRBV27 and TRBJ1-5; D is unclear. CDR3 length: 15 amino acids. V gave up 4 bases and J gave up 4 bases, with 14 bases separating them. Germline V gene sequence: CDR1 MNHEY, CDR2 SMNVEV (reference sequence). DNA of the CDR3: TGTGCCAGCAGTTCCTTAGACTCGTTGAATCAGCCCCAGCATTTT. This sequence encodes CASSSLDSLNQPQHF.

The rearrangement joins TRBV11-3 to TRBJ2-3, with unresolved D. In germline, CDR1 is SGHNT, CDR2 YENEEA. The CDR3 runs 13 residues. V lost 1 base to trimming and J lost 5 bases, with 7 bases between them. The CDR3, as DNA: TGTGCCAGCAGCTTAGGGCCCCTAGATACGCAGTATTTT. It encodes CASSLGPLDTQYF.

This clone showed up just once. This chain links TRBV13 with TRBJ2-7; possible D gene TRBD2, 6 bases. The V gene lost 1 base and the J gene lost 3 bases, with 13 bases spanning the gap. The CDR3 covers 15 residues. Germline V gene lookup returns CDR1 PRHDT and CDR2 FYEKMQ (reference sequence). The CDR3 region is CASSLAGLAHYEQYF. DNA of the CDR3: TGTGCCAGCAGCTTAGCCGGGCTAGCGCACTACGAGCAGTACTTC.

The chain employs TRBV27 and TRBJ1-5; D is perhaps TRBD1 (5 bases). Germline V gene sequence: CDR1 MNHEY, CDR2 SMNVEV (reference sequence). The ends were cut back, 5 bases at V and 3 bases at J, with 17 bases in the middle. The CDR3 is made up of 16 amino acids. CDR3: CASSPSQGEYNQPQHF. CDR3 nucleotide sequence: TGTGCCAGCAGTCCCTCCCAGGGAGAATACAATCAGCCCCAGCATTTT.

The chain has TRBV28 and TRBJ2-3; D remains unclear. Trimming took 5 bases from V and 6 from J, leaving 9 bases between them. Germline V gives CDR1 MDHEN, CDR2 SYDVKM. The CDR3 loop spans 12 amino acids. CDR3 in DNA: TGTGCCAGCAGTCTCCGGCGGGATACGCAGTATTTT. Its translation is CASSLRRDTQYF. Using reference TRBV28 and TRBJ2-3 for the parts outside the CDR3, the full variable domain is DVKVTQSSRYLVKRTGEKVFLECVQDMDHENMFWYRQDPGLGLRLIYFSYDVKMKEKGDIPEGYSVSREKKERFSLILESASTNQTSMYLCASSLRRDTQYFGPGTRLTVL.

This chain uses TRBV6-5 with TRBJ2-3; tentatively, D is TRBD1 (5 bases). Germline CDR1 reads MNHEY; CDR2 reads SVGAGI. Trimming shortened V by 9 bases and J by 0 bases, and 13 bases separated the two germline ends. The CDR3 consists of 14 residues. CDR3 DNA sequence: TGTGCCAGAAGTCCCACAGGTAGCACAGATACGCAGTATTTT. Amino acid sequence: CARSPTGSTDTQYF.

The chain uses TRBV5-1 and TRBJ2-7; either TRBD1 or TRBD2 may fit D (5 bases each). Germline lookup yields CDR1 SGHRS and CDR2 YFSETQ. CDR3 length equals 15 residues. Trimming took 0 bases from V and 5 from J, leaving 15 bases between them. The CDR3 nucleotides read TGCGCCAGCAGCTTGGACGGGACGGAGTGGGACGAGCAGTACTTC. It codes for CASSLDGTEWDEQYF.

The rearrangement joins TRBV7-6 to TRBJ1-1; D is undetermined. CDR1 and CDR2 (germline): SGHVS, FNYEAQ. The CDR3 is 15 residues long. Trimming stripped 1 base from V and 0 bases from J, with 9 bases between. The DNA of the CDR3 is TGTGCCAGCAGCTTAGTCGCAGACATGAACACTGAAGCTTTCTTT. It codes for CASSLVADMNTEAFF.

This chain connects TRBV18 to TRBJ2-3; 8 bases match TRBD1. This CDR3 contains 17 residues. Trimming at V came to 5 bases and at J to 0 bases, leaving 10 bases not matched to a gene. Germline CDR1 KGHSH, CDR2 LQKENI. The CDR3, as DNA: TGTGCCAGCTCATCGGGAACAGGGGGACCTAGCACAGATACGCAGTATTTT. Encoded protein: CASSSGTGGPSTDTQYF.

The chain joins TRBV30 to TRBJ1-5, with 7 bases fitting TRBD1. The CDR3 runs 15 residues. CDR1 and CDR2 (germline): GTSNPN, SVGIG (reference sequence). Trimming took 2 bases from V and 3 from J; bases not matched to a gene: 7. DNA of the CDR3: TGTGCCTGGAGTCTATTGACAGGGACCAATCAGCCCCAGCATTTT. This gives the protein CAWSLLTGTNQPQHF.

The chain combines TRBV27 with TRBJ2-5; 9 bases agree with TRBD2. CDR3 size: 15 residues. The junction had 9 bases not matched to a gene; V was cut back by 6 bases and J by 4 bases. From germline, CDR1 is MNHEY and CDR2 SMNVEV (reference sequence). This chain's CDR3 is CASRRAGGLSETQYF. CDR3 sequence (DNA): TGTGCCAGCAGGAGGGCGGGAGGGTTATCAGAGACCCAGTACTTC.

The chain carries TRBV6-6 and TRBJ1-2, with D unclear. V was clipped by 6 bases and J by 3 bases, with 11 bases between them. The CDR3 consists of 13 residues. Germline V CDR1 and CDR2: MNHNY, SVGAGI (reference sequence). The CDR3, as DNA: TGTGCCAGCAGCGAGAAGGAACACTATGGCTACACCTTC. Amino acids: CASSEKEHYGYTF.

V and J are TRBV13 and TRBJ2-2; TRBD1 matches 10 bases. Per germline, CDR1 PRHDT and CDR2 FYEKMQ (reference sequence). V lost 6 bases and J lost 6; bases outside the gene matches: 1. The CDR3 totals 13 residues. CDR3 bases: TGTGCCAGCAGGACAGGGGGCCCCGGGGAGCTGTTTTTT. Translated, it gives CASRTGGPGELFF.

The rearrangement uses TRBV7-9 and TRBJ1-1; D not certain. The CDR3 has 15 amino acids. From germline, CDR1 is SEHNR and CDR2 FQNEAQ (reference sequence). The V end lost 4 bases, the J end lost 0 bases, and 12 bases lay between the germline ends. The CDR3 region is CASSSYAGMNTEAFF. The CDR3 DNA sequence: TGTGCCAGCAGCTCCTACGCGGGGATGAACACTGAAGCTTTCTTT.

The rearrangement links TRBV2 to TRBJ1-5; the D gene is possibly TRBD1 (6 bases). CDR1 SNHLY and CDR2 FYNNEI come from the germline V gene. The CDR3 is 16 residues long. V was clipped by 6 bases and J by 2 bases, with 17 bases between them. CDR3 sequence reads: CASSEMGGTGNQPQHF. In nucleotides, the CDR3 is TGTGCCAGCAGCGAAATGGGGGGCACGGGCAATCAGCCCCAGCATTTT.

This clone showed up just once. V is TRBV4-1 and J is TRBJ2-5; 9 nucleotides align to TRBD2. Per germline, CDR1 MGHRA and CDR2 YSYEKL. The CDR3 spans 17 residues. J lost 2 bases, V lost 0 bases, and 7 bases had no gene match. The CDR3 DNA reads as TGCGCCAGCAGCCAAGATGCGGCTAGCGGGGAACAAGAGACCCAGTACTTC. Translating gives CASSQDAASGEQETQYF.

The chain uses TRBV6-1 and TRBJ2-7, with D perhaps given as TRBD1 or TRBD2 (5 bases each). The V gene's germline CDR1 is MNHNS and CDR2 SASEGT. The CDR3 covers 18 residues. Trimming left V 2 bases short and J 3 bases short, with 23 bases between. Here the CDR3 reads CASSELGAGAGFIYEQYF. In DNA form, the CDR3 reads TGTGCCAGCAGTGAACTGGGAGCCGGGGCGGGTTTCATCTACGAGCAGTACTTC.